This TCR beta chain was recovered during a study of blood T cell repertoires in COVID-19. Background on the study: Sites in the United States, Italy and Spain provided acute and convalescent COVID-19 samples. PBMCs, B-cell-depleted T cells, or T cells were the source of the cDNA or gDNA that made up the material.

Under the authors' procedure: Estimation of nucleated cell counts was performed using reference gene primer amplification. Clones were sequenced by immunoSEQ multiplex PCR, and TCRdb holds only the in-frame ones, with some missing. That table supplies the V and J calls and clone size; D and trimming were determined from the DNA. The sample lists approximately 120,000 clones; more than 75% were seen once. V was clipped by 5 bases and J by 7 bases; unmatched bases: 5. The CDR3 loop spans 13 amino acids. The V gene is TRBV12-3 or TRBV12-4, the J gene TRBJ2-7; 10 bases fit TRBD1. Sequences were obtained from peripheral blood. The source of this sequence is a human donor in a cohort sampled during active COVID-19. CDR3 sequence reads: CASSGGTGDEQYF. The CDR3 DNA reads TGTGCCAGCAGTGGAGGGACAGGGGATGAGCAGTACTTC.